This T cell receptor (beta chain) was obtained from a study of vaccination and CD4 T cells after COVID-19. Study as a whole: Six male and four female convalescents took part, two of them Hispanic.

The Oncomine TCR Beta short-read assay sequenced DNA from cultured CD4+ T cells. From CD4+ T cells that had been cultured, genomic DNA was extracted. TCRdb ran MiXCR on the PCR reads and lists one entry per CDR3 protein. The sample yields some 15,000 distinct CDR3 sequences, 65% to 85% seen once. Regarding treatment: roughly 10-day PBMC culture with coronavirus spike peptide pools or control peptides (ViraFEST assay). ViraFEST stimulated the growth of antigen-specific T cells using peptide pools and subsequently profiled their TCRs by sequencing. This clonotype has a handful of counts. The antigen is unknown. Study observations and caveats: For convalescent patients, a median roughly 87% of reactive clones surfaced exclusively after vaccination.

This clonotype was sampled from a human donor who received a COVID-19 vaccine. The input for sequencing was CD4+ T cells from blood, cultured in vitro, taken after SARS-CoV-2 vaccination.

This CDR3 is CSARSQGFLDTGELFF. CDR3 nucleotides: TGCAGTGCTAGGTCCCAGGGGTTTCTTGACACCGGGGAGCTGTTTTTT. The rearrangement links TRBV20-1 to TRBJ2-2, with D possibly matching TRBD1 (6 bases). The germline CDR1 and CDR2 sequences are DFQATT and SNEGSKA (reference sequence). V was trimmed by 3 bases and J by 3 bases, leaving 17 bases between them. The CDR3 has 16 amino acids.